This T cell receptor beta chain was sequenced in a study of cytomegalovirus exposure and HLA in healthy donors. Across the study: Among around 400 genotyped donors, roughly 81% fell in the Caucasian-associated ancestry cluster. Notes on the study in general: TCR beta chain V- and J-gene trimming was linked, in a later analysis, to a missense variant in DCLRE1C. The authors excluded some V segments, including TRBV6-2 and TRBV6-3, as indistinguishable.

The CDR3 consists of 13 residues. Looked up from germline, CDR1 is LNHDA and CDR2 is SQIVND (reference sequence). The V gene end was trimmed by 6 bases and the J gene end by 4 bases; junction bases not matched to a gene: 2. The PCR employed 60 Vbeta primers together with 13 Jbeta primers. Source study methods: In a later analysis, around 12 million of 65 million to 80 million unique beta chains occurred in at least two donors. Repertoires were generated with immunoSEQ multiplex PCR, while TCRdb's copy carries only in-frame clones and drops some. The DNA gave D and trimming, while V, J and clone size come from that table. The sample's table shows 45,000 to 60,000 clones. For this clone: Its antigen is unidentified.

The sequence derives from a female donor in good health and CMV-seronegative. The chain couples TRBV19 to TRBJ1-5, with 8 bases aligning to TRBD1. Sample: PBMCs. The CDR3 nucleotides are TGTGCCAGTAGGACAGGGGAAAATCAGCCCCAGCATTTT. Amino acid sequence: CASRTGENQPQHF.